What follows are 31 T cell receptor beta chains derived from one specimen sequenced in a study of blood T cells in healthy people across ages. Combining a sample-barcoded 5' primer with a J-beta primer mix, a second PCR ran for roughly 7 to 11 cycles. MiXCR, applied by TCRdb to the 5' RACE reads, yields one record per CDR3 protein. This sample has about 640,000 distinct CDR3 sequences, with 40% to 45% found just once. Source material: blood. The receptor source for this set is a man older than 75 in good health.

The CDR3 DNA reads TGTGCCAGCAGCTCCTACAGGGGGGCAAGCACAGATACGCAGTATTTT. It codes for CASSSYRGASTDTQYF. The chain recombines TRBV7-6 with TRBJ2-3; 8 bases match TRBD1. This CDR3 has 16 amino acids. Germline V gives CDR1 SGHVS, CDR2 FNYEAQ. Trimming removed 4 bases from V and 0 bases from J; junction bases left unmatched: 6.

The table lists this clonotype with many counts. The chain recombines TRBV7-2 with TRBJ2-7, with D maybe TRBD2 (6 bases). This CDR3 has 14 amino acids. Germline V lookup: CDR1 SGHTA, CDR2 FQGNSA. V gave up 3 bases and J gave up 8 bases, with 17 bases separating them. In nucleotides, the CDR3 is TGTGCCAGCAGCTTTAGGTTCCGGGAGTATCAGCAGTACTTC. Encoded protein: CASSFRFREYQQYF.

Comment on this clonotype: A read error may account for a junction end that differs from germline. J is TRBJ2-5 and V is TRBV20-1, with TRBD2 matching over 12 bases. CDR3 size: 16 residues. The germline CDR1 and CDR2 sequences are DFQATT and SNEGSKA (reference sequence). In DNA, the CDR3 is TGCAGTGCGAGAGGTCTAGCGGGGGGGTACCAAGAGACCCAGTACTTC. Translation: CSARGLAGGYQETQYF.

DNA of the CDR3: TGCGCCAGCAGTGAGAGGGCAGGGCGTGGTTACACCTTC. This sequence encodes CASSERAGRGYTF. The V gene is TRBV10-2, the J gene TRBJ1-2, with D tentatively TRBD1 (5 bases). CDR1 WSHSY and CDR2 SAAADI come from the germline V gene. V lost 2 bases, J lost 11 bases, and 15 bases lay in between. The CDR3 runs to 13 residues.

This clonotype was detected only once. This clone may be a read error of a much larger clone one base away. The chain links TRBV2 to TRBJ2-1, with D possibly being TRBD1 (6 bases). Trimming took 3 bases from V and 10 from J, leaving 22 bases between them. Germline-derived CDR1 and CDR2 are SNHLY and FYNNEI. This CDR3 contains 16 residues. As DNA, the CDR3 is TGTGCCAGCAGTGAGGGGGCCAGGGTACTTTTCTACGAGCAGTTCTTC. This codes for CASSEGARVLFYEQFF.

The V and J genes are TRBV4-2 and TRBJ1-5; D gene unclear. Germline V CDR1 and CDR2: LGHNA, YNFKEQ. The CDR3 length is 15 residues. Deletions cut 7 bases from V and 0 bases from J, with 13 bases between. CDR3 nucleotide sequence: TGTGCCAGCACCCCCGTTGCGGATAGCAATCAGCCCCAGCATTTT. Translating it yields CASTPVADSNQPQHF.

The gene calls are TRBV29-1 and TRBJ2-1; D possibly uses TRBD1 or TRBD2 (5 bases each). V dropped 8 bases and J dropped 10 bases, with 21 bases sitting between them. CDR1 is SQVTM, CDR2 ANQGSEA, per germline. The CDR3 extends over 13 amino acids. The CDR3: CSSLGDLGREQFF. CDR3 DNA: TGCAGCTCCTTGGGGGACCTCGGACGGGAGCAGTTCTTC.

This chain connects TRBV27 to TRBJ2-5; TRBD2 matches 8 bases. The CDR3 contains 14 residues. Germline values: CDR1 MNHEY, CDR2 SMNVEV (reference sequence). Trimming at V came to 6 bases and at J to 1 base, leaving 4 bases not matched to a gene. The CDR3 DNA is TGTGCCAGCAGACGGGGGGGCTCCCAAGAGACCCAGTACTTC. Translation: CASRRGGSQETQYF.

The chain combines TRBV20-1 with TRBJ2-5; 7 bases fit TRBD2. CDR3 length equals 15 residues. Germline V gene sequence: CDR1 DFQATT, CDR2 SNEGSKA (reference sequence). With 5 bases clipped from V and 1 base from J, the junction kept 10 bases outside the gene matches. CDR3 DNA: TGCAGTGCTGAGGAAGGGAGGGCGGTCCAAGAGACCCAGTACTTC. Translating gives CSAEEGRAVQETQYF.

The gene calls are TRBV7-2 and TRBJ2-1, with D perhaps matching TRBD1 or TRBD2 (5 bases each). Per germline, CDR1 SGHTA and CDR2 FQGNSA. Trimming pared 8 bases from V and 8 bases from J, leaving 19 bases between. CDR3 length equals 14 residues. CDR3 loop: CASGKKRGVDEQFF. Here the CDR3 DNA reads TGTGCCAGCGGCAAAAAGCGAGGGGTAGATGAGCAGTTCTTC.

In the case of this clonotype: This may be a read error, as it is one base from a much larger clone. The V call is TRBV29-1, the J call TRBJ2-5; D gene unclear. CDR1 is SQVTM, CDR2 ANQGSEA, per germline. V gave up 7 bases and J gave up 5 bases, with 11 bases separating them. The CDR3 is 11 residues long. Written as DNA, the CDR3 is TGCAGCGGTGAGTGGCGGGAGACCCAGTACTTC. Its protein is CSGEWRETQYF.

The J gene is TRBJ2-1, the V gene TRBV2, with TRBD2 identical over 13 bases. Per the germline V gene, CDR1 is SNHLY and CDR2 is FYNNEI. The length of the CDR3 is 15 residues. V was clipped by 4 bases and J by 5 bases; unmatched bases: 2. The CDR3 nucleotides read TGTGCCAGCAGTGGACTAGCGGGGGGCCACAATGAGCAGTTCTTC. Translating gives CASSGLAGGHNEQFF.

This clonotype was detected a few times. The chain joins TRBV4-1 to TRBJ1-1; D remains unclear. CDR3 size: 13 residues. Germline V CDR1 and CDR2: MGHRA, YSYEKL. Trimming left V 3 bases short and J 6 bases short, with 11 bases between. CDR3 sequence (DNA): TGCGCCAGCAGCCACCCCGTCAGTGCTGAAGCTTTCTTT. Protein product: CASSHPVSAEAFF.

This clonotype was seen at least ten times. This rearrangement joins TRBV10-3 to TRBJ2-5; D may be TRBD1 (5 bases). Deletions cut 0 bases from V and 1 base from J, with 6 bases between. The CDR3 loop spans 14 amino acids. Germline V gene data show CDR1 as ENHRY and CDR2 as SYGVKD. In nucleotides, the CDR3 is TGTGCCATCAGTGAGTCGACAGCCCAAGAGACCCAGTACTTC. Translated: CAISESTAQETQYF.

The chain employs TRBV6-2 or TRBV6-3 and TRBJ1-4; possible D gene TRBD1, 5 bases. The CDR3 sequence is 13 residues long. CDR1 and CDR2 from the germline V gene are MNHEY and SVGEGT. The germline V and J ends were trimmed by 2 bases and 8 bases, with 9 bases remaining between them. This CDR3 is CASSYAGVEKLFF. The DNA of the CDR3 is TGTGCCAGCAGTTACGCGGGGGTGGAAAAACTGTTTTTT.

The DNA for the CDR3 is TGTGCCAGCAGTCCCGGGACTATAATTATTGAGACCCAGTACTTC. It specifies CASSPGTIIIETQYF. The rearrangement joins TRBV27 to TRBJ2-5; TRBD2 matches at 7 bases. With V trimmed by 5 bases and J by 5 bases, 11 bases remained unmatched. This CDR3 comprises 15 residues. Germline CDR1 is MNHEY and CDR2 is SMNVEV (reference sequence).

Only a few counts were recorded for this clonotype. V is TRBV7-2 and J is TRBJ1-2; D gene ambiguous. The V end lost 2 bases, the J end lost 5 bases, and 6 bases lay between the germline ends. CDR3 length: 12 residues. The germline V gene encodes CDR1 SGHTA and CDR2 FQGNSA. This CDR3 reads CASSLSQYGYTF. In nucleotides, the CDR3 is TGTGCCAGCAGCTTATCACAGTATGGCTACACCTTC.

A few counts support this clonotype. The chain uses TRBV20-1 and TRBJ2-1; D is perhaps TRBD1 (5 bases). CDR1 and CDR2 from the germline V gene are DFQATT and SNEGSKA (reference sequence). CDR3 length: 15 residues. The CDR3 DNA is TGCAGAGCTGAGCCACAGGAGAAGTCCTACAATGAGCAGTTCTTC. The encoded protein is CRAEPQEKSYNEQFF.

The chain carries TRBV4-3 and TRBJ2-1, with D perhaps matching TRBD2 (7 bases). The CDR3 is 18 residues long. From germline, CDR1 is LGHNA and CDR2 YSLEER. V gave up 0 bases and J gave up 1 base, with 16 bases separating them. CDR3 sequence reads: CASSQELGGEGSYNEQFF. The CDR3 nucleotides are TGCGCCAGCAGCCAAGAATTAGGGGGGGAAGGGTCCTACAATGAGCAGTTCTTC.

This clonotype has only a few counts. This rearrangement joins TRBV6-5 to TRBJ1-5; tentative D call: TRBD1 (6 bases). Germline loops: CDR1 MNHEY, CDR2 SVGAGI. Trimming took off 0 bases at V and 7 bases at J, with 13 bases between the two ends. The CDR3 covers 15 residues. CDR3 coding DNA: TGTGCCAGCAGTTACTCGGGGGGGGCTGGACAGCCCCAGCATTTT. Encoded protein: CASSYSGGAGQPQHF.

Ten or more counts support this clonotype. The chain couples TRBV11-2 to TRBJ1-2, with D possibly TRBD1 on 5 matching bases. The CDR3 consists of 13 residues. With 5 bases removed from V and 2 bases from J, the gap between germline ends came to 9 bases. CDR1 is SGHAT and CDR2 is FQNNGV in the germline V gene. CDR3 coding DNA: TGTGCCAGCAGCGCAGGGACCAACTATGGCTACACCTTC. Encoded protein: CASSAGTNYGYTF.

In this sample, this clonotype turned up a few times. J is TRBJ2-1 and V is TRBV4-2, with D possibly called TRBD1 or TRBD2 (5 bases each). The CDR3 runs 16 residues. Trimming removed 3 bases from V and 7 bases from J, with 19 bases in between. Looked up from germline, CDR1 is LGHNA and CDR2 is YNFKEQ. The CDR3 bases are TGTGCCAGCAGCCAGACACAGGCAGTCGGGGATAATGAGCAGTTCTTC. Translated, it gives CASSQTQAVGDNEQFF.

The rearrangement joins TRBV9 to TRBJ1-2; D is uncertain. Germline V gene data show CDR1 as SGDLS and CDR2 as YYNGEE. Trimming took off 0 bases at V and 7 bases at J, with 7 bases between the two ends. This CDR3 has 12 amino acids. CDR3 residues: CASSVGYVGYTF. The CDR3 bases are TGTGCCAGCAGCGTAGGGTATGTTGGCTACACCTTC.

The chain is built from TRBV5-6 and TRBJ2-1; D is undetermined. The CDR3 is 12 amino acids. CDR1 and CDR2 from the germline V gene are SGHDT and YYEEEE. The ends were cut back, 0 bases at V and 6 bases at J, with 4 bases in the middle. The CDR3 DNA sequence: TGTGCCAGCAGCTTGGCCCCCAATGAGCAGTTCTTC. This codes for CASSLAPNEQFF.

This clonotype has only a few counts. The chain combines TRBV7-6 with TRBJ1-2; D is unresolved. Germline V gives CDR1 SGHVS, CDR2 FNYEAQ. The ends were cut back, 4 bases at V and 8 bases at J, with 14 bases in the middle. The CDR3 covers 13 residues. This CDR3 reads CASSSAQALGYTF. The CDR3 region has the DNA TGTGCCAGCAGCTCCGCCCAGGCCCTCGGCTACACCTTC.

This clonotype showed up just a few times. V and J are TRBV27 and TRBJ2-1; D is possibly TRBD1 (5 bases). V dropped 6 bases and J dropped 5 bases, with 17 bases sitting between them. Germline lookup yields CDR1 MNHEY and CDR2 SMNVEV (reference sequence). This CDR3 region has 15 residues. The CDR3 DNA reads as TGTGCCAGCAGCCTCAGGGATTATAACGACAATGAGCAGTTCTTC. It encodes CASSLRDYNDNEQFF.

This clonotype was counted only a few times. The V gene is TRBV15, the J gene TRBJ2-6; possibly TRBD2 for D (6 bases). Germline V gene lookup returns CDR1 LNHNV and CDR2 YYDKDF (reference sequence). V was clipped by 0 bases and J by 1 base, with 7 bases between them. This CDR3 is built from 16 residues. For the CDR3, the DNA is TGTGCCACCAGCAGAGAAGGAGGGTCTGGGGCCAACGTCCTGACTTTC. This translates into CATSREGGSGANVLTF.

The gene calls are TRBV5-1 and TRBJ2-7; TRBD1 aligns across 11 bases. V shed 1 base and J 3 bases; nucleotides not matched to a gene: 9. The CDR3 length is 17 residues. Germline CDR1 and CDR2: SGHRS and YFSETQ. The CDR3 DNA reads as TGCGCCAGCAGCTTGTCTTCGTCGGACAGGGGGCTCTACGAGCAGTACTTC. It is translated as CASSLSSSDRGLYEQYF.

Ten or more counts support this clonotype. CDR3 sequence reads: CASSQDRFGSYEQYF. The DNA for the CDR3 is TGCGCCAGCAGCCAAGATCGGTTCGGATCCTACGAGCAGTACTTC. The V call is TRBV4-3, the J call TRBJ2-7, with D uncertain. The CDR3 totals 15 residues. V was trimmed by 0 bases and J by 1 base, leaving 10 bases between them. CDR1 is LGHNA, CDR2 YSLEER, per germline.

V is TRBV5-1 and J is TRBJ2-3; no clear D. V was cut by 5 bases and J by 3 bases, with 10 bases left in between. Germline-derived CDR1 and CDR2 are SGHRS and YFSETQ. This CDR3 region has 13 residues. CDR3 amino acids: CASSGLGTDTQYF. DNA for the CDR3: TGCGCCAGCAGTGGGTTAGGAACAGATACGCAGTATTTT.

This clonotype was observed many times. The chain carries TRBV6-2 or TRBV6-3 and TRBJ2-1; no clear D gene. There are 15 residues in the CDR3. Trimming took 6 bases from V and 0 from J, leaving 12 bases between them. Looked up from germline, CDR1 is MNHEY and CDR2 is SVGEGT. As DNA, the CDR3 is TGTGCCAGCAGGAGAGGTGGAAGCTCCTACAATGAGCAGTTCTTC. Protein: CASRRGGSSYNEQFF.